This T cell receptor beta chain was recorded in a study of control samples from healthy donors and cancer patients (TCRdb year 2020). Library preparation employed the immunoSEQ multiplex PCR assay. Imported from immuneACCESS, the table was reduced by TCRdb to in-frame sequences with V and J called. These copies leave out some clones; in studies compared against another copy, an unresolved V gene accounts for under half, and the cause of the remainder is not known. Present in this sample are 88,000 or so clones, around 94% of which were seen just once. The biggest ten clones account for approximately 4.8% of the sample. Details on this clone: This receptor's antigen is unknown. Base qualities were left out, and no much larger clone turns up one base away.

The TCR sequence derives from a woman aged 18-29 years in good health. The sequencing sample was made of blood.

The DNA sequence is TGTGCCAGCAGCCATAGCGCCGCCTACGAGCAGTACTTC. The resulting protein is CASSHSAAYEQYF. This chain joins TRBV27 to TRBJ2-7, with TRBD2 perhaps the D gene, on 5 matching bases. Including the terminal cysteine and phenylalanine, the CDR3 comprises 13 residues. Here the CDR3 DNA is all that survives: 39 bases in frame from base 1. The germline V gene (reference sequence) sets CDR1 to MNHEY and CDR2 to SMNVEV. V is shortened by 6 bases, J by 2 bases, and the region joining them spans 11 bases.